This TCR beta chain was observed in a study of CD8 T cells in ankylosing spondylitis. Study-wide findings and caveats: Seemingly characteristic of ankylosing spondylitis blood was a TCR beta motif consisting of under ten highly homologous variants.

Trimming removed 7 bases from V and 0 bases from J, with 16 bases in between. The germline V gene has CDR1 LGHDT and CDR2 YNNKEL (reference sequence). The CDR3 loop spans 15 amino acids. Concerning this clonotype itself: Its target is unknown.

Quantitative molecular-barcoded 5'-RACE generated the TCR beta libraries. TCRdb redid the calling of the 5' RACE reads with MiXCR, one entry per CDR3 protein. The sample shows about 230,000 distinct CDR3 sequences, around 8% of them seen only once. Sequencing used blood, either unsorted or a sorted T cell fraction (not recorded which). The TCR comes from a female donor with ankylosing spondylitis or in good health (not recorded which). This chain uses TRBV3-1 with TRBJ2-7; the D gene could be TRBD1 or TRBD2 (5 bases each). CDR3 sequence: CASTPWDASSYEQYF. CDR3 bases: TGTGCCAGCACCCCTTGGGACGCTAGCTCCTACGAGCAGTACTTC.